Reported below is one T cell receptor (beta chain). Assay: immunoSEQ multiplex PCR; the TCRdb copy retains only in-frame clones and omits some. Of some 73,000 clones in the sample, around 94% are singletons; the top ten hold less than 3%. This entry is derived from a study of T cell changes during pregnancy in multiple sclerosis. This clonotype originated in a female donor in good health, enrolled as a control in a pregnancy study. Material: peripheral blood, obtained in the third trimester of pregnancy.

CDR3 in amino acids: CASSPLYEQYF. The CDR3 DNA is TGTGCCAGCAGCCCTCTCTACGAGCAGTACTTC. This chain connects TRBV7-9 to TRBJ2-7; D unclear. Germline V gene sequence: CDR1 SEHNR, CDR2 FQNEAQ (reference sequence). Trimming cost V 5 bases and J 3 bases, with 5 bases left between them. This CDR3 is 11 amino acids long.